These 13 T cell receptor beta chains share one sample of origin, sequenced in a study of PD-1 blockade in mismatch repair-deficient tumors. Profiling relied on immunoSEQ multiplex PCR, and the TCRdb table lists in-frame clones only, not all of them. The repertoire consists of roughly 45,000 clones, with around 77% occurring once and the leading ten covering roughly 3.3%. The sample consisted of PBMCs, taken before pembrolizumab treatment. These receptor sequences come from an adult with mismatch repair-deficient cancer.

CDR3 region: CASGGQGRIGYTF. The CDR3 DNA reads TGTGCCAGTGGGGGACAGGGAAGGATCGGCTACACCTTC. The chain uses TRBV6-1 and TRBJ1-2, with TRBD1 identical over 9 bases. Germline values: CDR1 MNHNS, CDR2 SASEGT. J was trimmed by 8 bases and V by 9 bases; bases with no gene match: 10. The CDR3 length is 13 residues.

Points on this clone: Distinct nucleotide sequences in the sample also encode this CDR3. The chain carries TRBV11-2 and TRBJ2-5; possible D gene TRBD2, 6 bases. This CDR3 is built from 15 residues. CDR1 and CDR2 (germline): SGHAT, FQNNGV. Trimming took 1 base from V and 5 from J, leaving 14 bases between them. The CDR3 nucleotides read TGTGCCAGCAGCTTAGCAGCTAGCGCGGTGGAGACCCAGTACTTC. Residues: CASSLAASAVETQYF.

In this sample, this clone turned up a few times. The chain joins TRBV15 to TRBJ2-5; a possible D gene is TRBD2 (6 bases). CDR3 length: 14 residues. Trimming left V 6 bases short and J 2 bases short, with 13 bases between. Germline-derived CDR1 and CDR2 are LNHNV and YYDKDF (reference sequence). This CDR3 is CATRTGSQQETQYF. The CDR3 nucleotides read TGTGCCACCAGAACCGGGAGCCAACAAGAGACCCAGTACTTC.

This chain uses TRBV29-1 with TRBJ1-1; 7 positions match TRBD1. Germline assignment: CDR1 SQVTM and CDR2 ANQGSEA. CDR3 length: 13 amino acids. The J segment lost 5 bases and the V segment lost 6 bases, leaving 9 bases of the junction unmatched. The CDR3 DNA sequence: TGCAGCGTAGACGACAGGGAGAGGACTGAAGCTTTCTTT. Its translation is CSVDDRERTEAFF. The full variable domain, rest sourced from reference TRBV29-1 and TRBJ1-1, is SAVISQKPSRDICQRGTSLTIQCQVDSQVTMMFWYRQQPGQSLTLIATANQGSEATYESGFVIDKFPISRPNLTFSTLTVSNMSPEDSSIYLCSVDDRERTEAFFGQGTRLTVV.

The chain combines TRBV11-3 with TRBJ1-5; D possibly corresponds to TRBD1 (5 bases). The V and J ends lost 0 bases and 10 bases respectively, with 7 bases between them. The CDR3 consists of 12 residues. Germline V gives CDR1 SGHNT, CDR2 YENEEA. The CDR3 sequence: CASSLEQGPQHF. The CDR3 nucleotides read TGTGCCAGCAGCTTAGAGCAGGGACCCCAGCATTTT.

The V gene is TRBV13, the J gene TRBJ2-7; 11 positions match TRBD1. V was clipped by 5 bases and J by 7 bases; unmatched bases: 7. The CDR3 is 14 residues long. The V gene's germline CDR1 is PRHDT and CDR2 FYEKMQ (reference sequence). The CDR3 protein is CASSPGQGAQEQYF. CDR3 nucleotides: TGTGCCAGCAGCCCTGGACAGGGGGCTCAAGAGCAGTACTTC.

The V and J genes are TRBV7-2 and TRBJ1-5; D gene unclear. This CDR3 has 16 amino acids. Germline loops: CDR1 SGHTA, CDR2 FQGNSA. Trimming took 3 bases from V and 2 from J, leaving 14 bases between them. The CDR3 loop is CASSLRGPGGNQPQHF. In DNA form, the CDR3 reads TGTGCCAGCAGCTTGAGAGGCCCCGGGGGCAATCAGCCCCAGCATTTT.

The CDR3 sequence: CASSFRVGETQYF. The CDR3 DNA reads TGTGCCAGCAGTTTCAGGGTCGGGGAGACCCAGTACTTC. The chain has TRBV28 and TRBJ2-5, with D maybe TRBD1 (5 bases). Deletions cut 3 bases from V and 5 bases from J, with 10 bases between. The CDR3 spans 13 residues. CDR1 and CDR2 (germline): MDHEN, SYDVKM.

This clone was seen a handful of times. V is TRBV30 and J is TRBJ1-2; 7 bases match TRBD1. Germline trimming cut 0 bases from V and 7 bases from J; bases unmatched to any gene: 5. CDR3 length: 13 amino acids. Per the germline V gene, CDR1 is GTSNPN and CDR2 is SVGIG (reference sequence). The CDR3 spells CAWSVQGLGGYTF. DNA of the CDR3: TGTGCCTGGAGTGTACAGGGGTTGGGTGGCTACACCTTC.

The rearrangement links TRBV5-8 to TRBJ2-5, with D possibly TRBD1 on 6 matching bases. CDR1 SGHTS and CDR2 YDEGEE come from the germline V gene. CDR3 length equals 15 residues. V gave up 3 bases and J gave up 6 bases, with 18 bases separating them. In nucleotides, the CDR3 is TGTGCCAGCAGCTCCGGACAGAAAAGCTACCAGACCCAGTACTTC. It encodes CASSSGQKSYQTQYF.

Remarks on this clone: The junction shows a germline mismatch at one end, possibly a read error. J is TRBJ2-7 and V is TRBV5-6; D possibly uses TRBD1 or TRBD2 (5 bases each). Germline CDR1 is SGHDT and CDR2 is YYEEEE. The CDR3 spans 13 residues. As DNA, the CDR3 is TGTGCCAGCAGCTTGGACGGAAGGCCGGGGCGGAACTTC. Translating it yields CASSLDGRPGRNF.

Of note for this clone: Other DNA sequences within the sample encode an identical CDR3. In nucleotides, the CDR3 is TGCGCCAGCAGCTTAAGGGGGGGCACTGAAGCTTTCTTT. Its translation is CASSLRGGTEAFF. The V gene is TRBV5-1, the J gene TRBJ1-1, with TRBD1 as a possible D gene (6 bases). The CDR3 extends over 13 amino acids. V dropped 2 bases and J dropped 4 bases, with 9 bases sitting between them. The germline CDR1 and CDR2 sequences are SGHRS and YFSETQ.

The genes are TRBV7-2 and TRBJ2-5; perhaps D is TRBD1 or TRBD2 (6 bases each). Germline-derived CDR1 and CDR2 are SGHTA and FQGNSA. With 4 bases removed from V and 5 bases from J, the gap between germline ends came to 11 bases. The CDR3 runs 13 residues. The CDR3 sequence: CASSSTGRETQYF. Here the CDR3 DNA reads TGTGCCAGCAGCTCAACAGGGAGGGAGACCCAGTACTTC.